The clone carrying this T cell receptor (beta chain) was seen repeatedly, ten times or more. The target antigen is unknown. Amplification targeted TCR beta CDR3 regions from RNA transcripts. The primer set for the first-round RT-PCR of the TCR CDR3 was HTBI. TCRdb processed the multiplex PCR reads anew with MiXCR; each CDR3 protein has one entry. The profile covers under 450,000 distinct CDR3 sequences, with about a sixth appearing a single time and around a third taken by the ten largest. Germline V lookup: CDR1 DFQATT, CDR2 SNEGSKA (reference sequence). The CDR3 runs to 11 residues. This entry is derived from a study of T cells in Graves' hyperthyroidism and ophthalmopathy. Study-wide results and caveats: Appearing also in blood were most of the thyroid clonotypes expanded above 0.001.

The TCR originated in a woman in her twenties or thirties with Graves' hyperthyroidism that later progressed to Graves' ophthalmopathy. The sample taken for sequencing was blood. The rearrangement joins TRBV20-1 to TRBJ1-2, with unresolved D. DNA of the CDR3: TGCAGGCCCGGAAAGTCCTATGGCTACACCTTC. Translated: CRPGKSYGYTF.